Below are 19 T cell receptor beta chains sequenced from a single sample in a study of Tregs in tolerant kidney transplant recipients. Profiled with immunoSEQ multiplex PCR; TCRdb holds only in-frame clones, not every one. The sample lists about 100,000 clones, roughly 89% occurring once. Sequenced here: CD4+ T cells from blood, sampled before the transplant. The receptors shown here come from a human donor who received a combined kidney and bone marrow transplant.

The chain carries TRBV6-5 and TRBJ2-5, with 7 bases lining up with TRBD2. The CDR3 totals 14 residues. In germline, CDR1 is MNHEY, CDR2 SVGAGI. J was trimmed by 1 base and V by 6 bases; bases with no gene match: 5. The chain's CDR3 is CASRRLASQETQYF. DNA for the CDR3: TGTGCCAGCAGACGACTAGCCAGCCAAGAGACCCAGTACTTC.

The chain combines TRBV7-2 with TRBJ2-1; TRBD1 is a possible D gene (6 bases). V lost 1 base and J lost 4, with 11 bases in between. The germline gives CDR1 SGHTA, CDR2 FQGNSA. This CDR3 contains 15 residues. This chain's CDR3 is CASSLDRAFYNEQFF. The CDR3 coding sequence is TGTGCCAGCAGCTTAGACAGGGCCTTTTACAATGAGCAGTTCTTC. Looking up the rest from reference TRBV7-2 and TRBJ2-1 gives the full variable domain: GAGVSQSPSNKVTEKGKDVELRCDPISGHTALYWYRQSLGQGLEFLIYFQGNSAPDKSGLPSDRFSAERTGGSVSTLTIQRTQQEDSAVYLCASSLDRAFYNEQFFGPGTRLTVL.

In its sample, this clone was seen once. The rearrangement links TRBV7-6 to TRBJ2-7; D might be TRBD1 (5 bases). V was shortened by 1 base and J by 2 bases, with 15 bases between the two germline ends. The CDR3 is 16 amino acids. CDR1 and CDR2 (germline): SGHVS, FNYEAQ. The DNA of the CDR3 is TGTGCCAGCAGCTTAGGATATCACCCGACAGCCTACGAGCAGTACTTC. Residues: CASSLGYHPTAYEQYF.

The genes are TRBV15 and TRBJ2-1; 10 positions match TRBD2. J gave up 2 bases and V 8 bases, and 9 bases lay outside the gene matches. Germline-derived CDR1 and CDR2 are LNHNV and YYDKDF (reference sequence). This CDR3 has 16 residues. This CDR3 is CATHPSGGPTYNEQFF. Written as DNA, the CDR3 is TGTGCCACCCACCCTAGCGGGGGCCCCACCTACAATGAGCAGTTCTTC.

This clone was found once. This rearrangement joins TRBV19 to TRBJ2-1; TRBD2 matches 11 bases. Germline CDR1 reads LNHDA; CDR2 reads SQIVND (reference sequence). J lost 6 bases, V lost 7 bases, and 5 bases had no gene match. There are 14 residues in the CDR3. Here the CDR3 reads CASKVLAGANEQFF. The CDR3 bases are TGTGCCAGTAAGGTACTAGCGGGAGCCAATGAGCAGTTCTTC. Variable domain in full (rest from reference TRBV19 and TRBJ2-1): DGGITQSPKYLFRKEGQNVTLSCEQNLNHDAMYWYRQDPGQGLRLIYYSQIVNDFQKGDIAEGYSVSREKKESFPLTVTSAQKNPTAFYLCASKVLAGANEQFFGPGTRLTVL.

The V gene is TRBV4-3, the J gene TRBJ2-7; 11 bases agree with TRBD2. The CDR3 has 15 residues. Germline V gene data show CDR1 as LGHNA and CDR2 as YSLEER. J gave up 2 bases and V 4 bases, and 4 bases lay outside the gene matches. The CDR3 sequence is CASSLLAGETYEQYF. In DNA form, the CDR3 reads TGCGCCAGCAGCCTACTAGCGGGAGAAACCTACGAGCAGTACTTC.

This CDR3 is CASSPRDRGTYGYTF. The CDR3 DNA follows: TGTGCCAGCAGCCCCAGGGACAGGGGGACCTATGGCTACACCTTC. The chain links TRBV5-4 to TRBJ1-2, with 11 bases matching TRBD1. With 4 bases clipped from V and 4 bases from J, the junction kept 6 bases outside the gene matches. The CDR3 totals 15 residues. Germline CDR1 SGHNT, CDR2 YYREEE (reference sequence).

The rearrangement joins TRBV15 to TRBJ2-7; 8 bases match TRBD1. This CDR3 is 15 amino acids long. Germline V CDR1 and CDR2: LNHNV, YYDKDF (reference sequence). Losses at the gene ends were 0 bases for V and 2 bases for J; bases not matched to a gene: 3. CDR3 sequence reads: CATSRDRGQAYEQYF. The CDR3 nucleotides are TGTGCCACCAGCAGAGACCGGGGACAGGCCTACGAGCAGTACTTC.

The chain couples TRBV7-2 to TRBJ1-2; the D gene is possibly TRBD1 (6 bases). The germline V gene has CDR1 SGHTA and CDR2 FQGNSA. The CDR3 is 14 residues long. Trimming stripped 6 bases from V and 7 bases from J, with 18 bases between. The CDR3 is CASSSPGVKGGYTF. CDR3 DNA: TGTGCCAGCAGTTCTCCAGGGGTCAAGGGTGGCTACACCTTC.

This chain joins TRBV14 and TRBJ2-7; 7 nucleotides align to TRBD1. V lost 5 bases, J lost 7 bases, and 14 bases stayed unmatched. The CDR3 is made up of 15 amino acids. CDR1 is SGHDN, CDR2 FVKESK, per germline. The CDR3 loop reads CASSTRGSRYGEQYF. In DNA, the CDR3 is TGTGCCAGCAGCACCAGGGGGTCTCGCTATGGAGAGCAGTACTTC.

The chain has TRBV5-4 and TRBJ1-1; D unclear. Deletions cut 0 bases from V and 3 bases from J, with 12 bases between. From germline, CDR1 is SGHNT and CDR2 YYREEE (reference sequence). The CDR3 totals 15 residues. The CDR3 spells CASSLGLVGDTEAFF. CDR3 bases: TGTGCCAGCAGCTTGGGACTGGTTGGCGACACTGAAGCTTTCTTT.

The V call is TRBV5-1, the J call TRBJ2-7; 10 positions match TRBD1. Germline CDR1 reads SGHRS; CDR2 reads YFSETQ. The V gene end was trimmed by 1 base and the J gene end by 4 bases; junction bases not matched to a gene: 11. The CDR3 is made up of 17 amino acids. The DNA for the CDR3 is TGCGCCAGCAGCTTGTTCCCGGCGGGACAGGGGTTTTACGAGCAGTACTTC. Translation gives CASSLFPAGQGFYEQYF.

V gene TRBV6-1 combines with J gene TRBJ1-1; D is undetermined. The CDR3 is 11 residues long. V dropped 4 bases and J dropped 6 bases, with 6 bases sitting between them. Germline loops: CDR1 MNHNS, CDR2 SASEGT. CDR3 region: CASSGRAEAFF. DNA for the CDR3: TGTGCCAGCAGTGGGAGGGCTGAAGCTTTCTTT.

The chain recombines TRBV7-6 with TRBJ2-1, with D perhaps TRBD1 (5 bases). Trimming shortened V by 6 bases and J by 7 bases, and 25 bases separated the two germline ends. CDR1 is SGHVS and CDR2 is FNYEAQ in the germline V gene. The CDR3 has 17 residues. The CDR3 nucleotides read TGTGCCAGCAGTTACCTCGACAGTGGCCTTGGGAAGAATGAGCAGTTCTTC. It codes for CASSYLDSGLGKNEQFF. Full variable domain (remainder filled in from reference TRBV7-6 and TRBJ2-1): GAGVSQSPRYKVTKRGQDVALRCDPISGHVSLYWYRQALGQGPEFLTYFNYEAQQDKSGLPNDRFSAERPEGSISTLTIQRTEQRDSAMYRCASSYLDSGLGKNEQFFGPGTRLTVL.

The chain uses TRBV18 and TRBJ1-6; 7 bases agree with TRBD1. Germline values: CDR1 KGHSH, CDR2 LQKENI. V dropped 0 bases and J dropped 7; count of bases not matched to a gene: 3. The CDR3 spans 15 residues. The CDR3 DNA sequence: TGTGCCAGCTCACCACCGAGGACAGGCAATTCACCCCTCCACTTT. Translating it yields CASSPPRTGNSPLHF.

V gene TRBV6-1 combines with J gene TRBJ2-7; TRBD1 might be the D (6 bases). The CDR3 totals 16 residues. Germline assignment: CDR1 MNHNS and CDR2 SASEGT. The V end lost 4 bases, the J end lost 0 bases, and 16 bases lay between the germline ends. DNA of the CDR3: TGTGCCAGCAGTGTAGCGACAGGAGCTTACTCCTACGAGCAGTACTTC. This gives the protein CASSVATGAYSYEQYF.

The rearrangement joins TRBV6-1 to TRBJ2-1; 8 nucleotides align to TRBD2. CDR1 MNHNS and CDR2 SASEGT come from the germline V gene. V was pared by 4 bases and J by 4 bases, with 9 bases of the junction left unmatched. The CDR3 sequence is 16 residues long. The CDR3: CASSVTGLGAYNEQFF. The CDR3 DNA reads as TGTGCCAGCAGTGTCACGGGACTAGGGGCTTACAATGAGCAGTTCTTC.

CDR3 protein: CASSLLGAGETQYF. The CDR3 region has the DNA TGTGCCAGCAGCTTACTTGGGGCGGGGGAGACCCAGTACTTC. The V call is TRBV7-7, the J call TRBJ2-5, with D possibly TRBD2 on 6 matching bases. The CDR3 is 14 residues long. V was shortened by 2 bases and J by 5 bases, with 12 bases between the two germline ends. Germline lookup yields CDR1 SSHAT and CDR2 FNYEAQ (reference sequence).

V and J are TRBV5-1 and TRBJ2-2, with a tentative D call TRBD2 (5 bases). The ends were cut back, 4 bases at V and 7 bases at J, with 11 bases in the middle. From germline, CDR1 is SGHRS and CDR2 YFSETQ. The CDR3 covers 13 residues. The CDR3 DNA reads TGCGCCAGCAGCCTTTTGAGGGACGGGGAGCTGTTTTTT. Encoded protein: CASSLLRDGELFF.